A single sample is the source of the 13 T cell receptor beta chains below, sequenced in a study of sequential checkpoint blockade in melanoma. Treatment here: randomized to nivolumab then ipilimumab (arm A) or the reverse (arm B). The repertoire was sequenced with immunoSEQ multiplex PCR; TCRdb's copy has only in-frame clones and lacks some. The sample yields under 6,000 clones, approximately 80% seen once. The sequencing here drew on CD8+ T cells sorted from blood (inferred from file names), taken from a patient given nivolumab and ipilimumab in sequence. These receptors were obtained from a human donor with melanoma.

This clone showed up just once. The V gene is TRBV7-2, the J gene TRBJ2-1; the match to TRBD2 covers 8 bases. J gave up 7 bases and V 5 bases, and 10 bases lay outside the gene matches. CDR1 and CDR2 (germline): SGHTA, FQGNSA. The CDR3 has 15 residues. The CDR3 DNA sequence: TGTGCCAGCAGCGCGGGGGGCTGGACTGGAAATGAGCAGTTCTTC. Protein: CASSAGGWTGNEQFF.

The CDR3 DNA sequence: TGTGCCAGCTCACCACTTTCAAAGCGGGGGCACGAGCAGTACTTC. The encoded protein is CASSPLSKRGHEQYF. The chain uses TRBV18 and TRBJ2-7; TRBD2 aligns across 8 bases. This CDR3 comprises 15 residues. The V gene end was trimmed by 1 base and the J gene end by 5 bases; junction bases not matched to a gene: 7. Germline values: CDR1 KGHSH, CDR2 LQKENI.

This chain uses TRBV27 with TRBJ1-6; 8 nucleotides match TRBD1. The V segment lost 3 bases and the J segment 6 bases; nucleotides outside the gene matches: 10. The CDR3 spans 17 residues. Germline V gene lookup returns CDR1 MNHEY and CDR2 SMNVEV (reference sequence). The chain's CDR3 is CASSFPPQGEVNSPLHF. The DNA of the CDR3 is TGTGCCAGCAGTTTCCCACCACAGGGGGAGGTTAATTCACCCCTCCACTTT.

V usage is TRBV6-1 and J usage is TRBJ1-6, with a possible D match to TRBD1 (6 bases). This CDR3 spans 15 amino acids. Deletions cut 6 bases from V and 3 bases from J, with 12 bases between. CDR1 MNHNS and CDR2 SASEGT come from the germline V gene. The CDR3 DNA follows: TGTGCCAGCAGGGGGGACACCATCTATAATTCACCCCTCCACTTT. Its translation: CASRGDTIYNSPLHF.

This clone was counted a single time. The J gene is TRBJ2-7, the V gene TRBV4-3, with D possibly being TRBD2 (5 bases). Germline V CDR1 and CDR2: LGHNA, YSLEER. The CDR3 spans 16 residues. V was cut by 0 bases and J by 0 bases, with 12 bases left in between. CDR3 DNA: TGCGCCAGCAGCCAAGATACAGCGGCTTTCTCCTACGAGCAGTACTTC. It encodes CASSQDTAAFSYEQYF.

V usage is TRBV7-9 and J usage is TRBJ2-7; D is ambiguous. The CDR3 runs to 11 residues. Deletions cut 5 bases from V and 4 bases from J, with 6 bases between. Germline V gives CDR1 SEHNR, CDR2 FQNEAQ (reference sequence). The CDR3: CASSPLYEQYF. The CDR3 coding sequence is TGTGCCAGCAGCCCCTTATACGAGCAGTACTTC.

This chain uses TRBV7-9 with TRBJ2-5; 7 positions match TRBD1. Looked up from germline, CDR1 is SEHNR and CDR2 is FQNEAQ (reference sequence). Trimming cost V 6 bases and J 1 base; bases outside gene matches: 5. This CDR3 has 14 residues. DNA of the CDR3: TGTGCCAGCAGGCCGGGACAGATCCAAGAGACCCAGTACTTC. Amino acids: CASRPGQIQETQYF.

The V call is TRBV28, the J call TRBJ1-2, with D perhaps matching TRBD1 (5 bases). The CDR3 is 17 residues long. Per the germline V gene, CDR1 is MDHEN and CDR2 is SYDVKM. V lost 1 base and J lost 2, with 17 bases in between. The CDR3 region has the DNA TGTGCCAGCAGTTTATATGGGGGAGGGTCTCTGAACTATGGCTACACCTTC. Its protein is CASSLYGGGSLNYGYTF.

The chain joins TRBV6-5 to TRBJ2-5; D perhaps matches TRBD2 (5 bases). Per germline, CDR1 MNHEY and CDR2 SVGAGI. Trimming took 10 bases from V and 3 from J, leaving 15 bases between them. The CDR3 sequence is 13 residues long. In DNA, the CDR3 is TGTGCCATCCCGGGAAAAGAGGAAGAGACCCAGTACTTC. Protein: CAIPGKEEETQYF.

This chain links TRBV5-6 with TRBJ2-7; weak D call: TRBD1 (6 bases). The CDR3 has 13 amino acids. CDR1 and CDR2 (germline): SGHDT, YYEEEE. The V end was cut by 9 bases, the J end by 6 bases, with 19 bases between. This chain's CDR3 is CATKITGSPEQYF. DNA of the CDR3: TGTGCCACCAAGATTACAGGGTCTCCCGAGCAGTACTTC.

This chain joins TRBV2 and TRBJ1-3; 9 positions match TRBD1. Losses at the gene ends were 4 bases for V and 2 bases for J; bases not matched to a gene: 0. The CDR3 has 14 residues. Germline values: CDR1 SNHLY, CDR2 FYNNEI. CDR3 bases: TGTGCCAGCAGTGGGACAGGGGCTGGAAACACCATATATTTT. Translated: CASSGTGAGNTIYF.

This clone came up a few times. The V and J genes are TRBV27 and TRBJ2-1, with a tentative D call TRBD2 (7 bases). This CDR3 contains 15 residues. The germline gives CDR1 MNHEY, CDR2 SMNVEV (reference sequence). The V end lost 6 bases, the J end lost 5 bases, and 17 bases lay between the germline ends. CDR3 residues: CASRRGGPRDNEQFF. The CDR3 DNA follows: TGTGCCAGCAGGCGCGGGGGCCCTAGAGACAATGAGCAGTTCTTC.

The chain employs TRBV12-5 and TRBJ2-7, with D unclear. V was shortened by 2 bases and J by 6 bases, with 11 bases between the two germline ends. Germline V lookup: CDR1 LGHNT, CDR2 FRNRAP. The CDR3 is 13 amino acids. CDR3 amino acids: CASGLQESAEQYF. The CDR3 DNA is TGTGCTAGTGGTTTGCAGGAATCAGCCGAGCAGTACTTC.